A single sample is the source of the 20 T cell receptor beta chains below, sequenced in a study of OX40 agonist ivuxolimab in advanced cancers. Assay: immunoSEQ multiplex PCR; the TCRdb copy retains only in-frame clones and omits some. The repertoire includes over 55,000 clones, 88% of them detected once, and more than 9.5% sits in the top ten. The source material was CD4+ or CD8+ T cells sorted from blood, sampled in a trial of the OX40 agonist ivuxolimab. The receptors derive from an adult with an advanced solid tumor such as melanoma, head and neck, liver or kidney cancer.

This clone has more than one count but fewer than ten. The chain carries TRBV20-1 and TRBJ1-1, with D unresolved. Trimming removed 4 bases from V and 0 bases from J, with 3 bases in between. CDR3 length: 11 residues. CDR1 DFQATT and CDR2 SNEGSKA come from the germline V gene (reference sequence). The CDR3 region is CSATVNTEAFF. CDR3 in DNA: TGCAGTGCTACTGTGAACACTGAAGCTTTCTTT.

The chain combines TRBV4-1 with TRBJ2-7; D may be TRBD1 or TRBD2 (5 bases each). This CDR3 is built from 13 residues. Looked up from germline, CDR1 is MGHRA and CDR2 is YSYEKL. The germline V and J ends were trimmed by 3 bases and 6 bases, with 12 bases remaining between them. This chain's CDR3 is CASSHISGSEQYF. Here the CDR3 DNA reads TGCGCCAGCAGCCATATTTCAGGGAGCGAGCAGTACTTC.

The chain has TRBV27 and TRBJ1-1; 8 nucleotides agree with TRBD1. This CDR3 has 17 residues. V trimming: 4 bases; J trimming: 0 bases; junction bases outside the gene matches: 10. Germline V gene sequence: CDR1 MNHEY, CDR2 SMNVEV (reference sequence). The CDR3 is CASSSRRQGLLNTEAFF. In DNA, the CDR3 is TGTGCCAGCAGTTCGCGCCGACAGGGGCTACTGAACACTGAAGCTTTCTTT.

The chain joins TRBV5-5 to TRBJ2-2; 10 bases are shared with TRBD1. Looked up from germline, CDR1 is SGHKS and CDR2 is YYEKEE (reference sequence). This CDR3 is built from 16 residues. The junction had 11 bases not matched to a gene; V was cut back by 5 bases and J by 7 bases. The CDR3 protein is CASSKTSGQGSGELFF. CDR3 nucleotide sequence: TGTGCCAGCAGTAAGACTTCGGGACAGGGGAGCGGGGAGCTGTTTTTT.

The chain has TRBV4-1 and TRBJ2-3, with 10 bases lining up with TRBD2. J was trimmed by 2 bases and V by 4 bases; bases with no gene match: 6. The germline gives CDR1 MGHRA, CDR2 YSYEKL. CDR3 length: 16 residues. CDR3 coding DNA: TGCGCCAGCAGCCTTTCTAGCGGGGGAAACACAGATACGCAGTATTTT. Translated: CASSLSSGGNTDTQYF.

The chain links TRBV2 to TRBJ2-3; the match to TRBD2 covers 7 bases. This CDR3 spans 13 amino acids. V shed 8 bases and J 1 base; nucleotides not matched to a gene: 3. The germline gives CDR1 SNHLY, CDR2 FYNNEI. In DNA form, the CDR3 reads TGTGCCAGCGGCGCGGGGGGCACAGATACGCAGTATTTT. Encoded protein: CASGAGGTDTQYF. Using reference TRBV2 and TRBJ2-3 for the parts outside the CDR3, the full variable domain is EPEVTQTPSHQVTQMGQEVILRCVPISNHLYFYWYRQILGQKVEFLVSFYNNEISEKSEIFDDQFSVERPDGSNFTLKIRSTKLEDSAMYFCASGAGGTDTQYFGPGTRLTVL.

J is TRBJ2-1 and V is TRBV27; D unresolved. V dropped 3 bases and J dropped 7 bases, with 7 bases sitting between them. This CDR3 is 12 amino acids long. Germline assignment: CDR1 MNHEY and CDR2 SMNVEV (reference sequence). The CDR3 protein is CASSLLGNEQFF. The CDR3 region has the DNA TGTGCCAGCAGTTTGCTTGGGAATGAGCAGTTCTTC.

The V and J genes are TRBV15 and TRBJ2-7; no reliable D call. The V and J ends lost 1 base and 1 base respectively, with 5 bases between them. The CDR3 covers 13 residues. Germline CDR1 is LNHNV and CDR2 is YYDKDF (reference sequence). CDR3 DNA: TGTGCCACCAGCAGAGGTTCTTCCTACGAGCAGTACTTC. Its protein is CATSRGSSYEQYF.

V gene TRBV2 combines with J gene TRBJ2-7, with D unclear. Deletions cut 2 bases from V and 3 bases from J, with 11 bases between. Germline V gives CDR1 SNHLY, CDR2 FYNNEI. The CDR3 totals 14 residues. CDR3 DNA sequence: TGTGCCAGCAGTGAATCGGGCGGATACTACGAGCAGTACGTC. Its translation: CASSESGGYYEQYV.

This chain joins TRBV7-9 and TRBJ2-7; no definite D call. Per the germline V gene, CDR1 is SEHNR and CDR2 is FQNEAQ (reference sequence). V was cut by 6 bases and J by 0 bases, with 9 bases left in between. The CDR3 has 13 amino acids. CDR3 nucleotide sequence: TGTGCCAGCAGTCCAGTGGACTCCTACGAGCAGTACGTC. It is translated as CASSPVDSYEQYV.

The V gene is TRBV5-1, the J gene TRBJ1-6, with 7 positions matching TRBD1. The germline gives CDR1 SGHRS, CDR2 YFSETQ. The CDR3 is made up of 15 amino acids. V gave up 0 bases and J gave up 6 bases; unmatched junction bases: 3. Written as DNA, the CDR3 is TGCGCCAGCAGCTTGGTCCAGGGGGGTAATTCACCCCTCCACTTT. Translated: CASSLVQGGNSPLHF.

The CDR3, as DNA: TGTGCCAGCAGCTTTGTCAGCTCCTATAATTCACCCCTCCACTTT. Its translation: CASSFVSSYNSPLHF. This chain links TRBV5-4 with TRBJ1-6, with D uncertain. V shed 2 bases and J shed 0 bases, with 6 bases lying between them. This CDR3 region has 15 residues. Germline assignment: CDR1 SGHNT and CDR2 YYREEE (reference sequence).

This clone was found a few times. The V and J genes are TRBV6-6 and TRBJ2-3; the D is unclear. In germline, CDR1 is MNHNY, CDR2 SVGAGI (reference sequence). The CDR3 consists of 13 residues. Trimming removed 7 bases from V and 3 bases from J, with 11 bases in between. The chain's CDR3 is CASNSERTDTQYF. The CDR3 coding sequence is TGTGCCAGCAACTCGGAGCGTACAGATACGCAGTATTTT.

This clone was seen only a few times. The rearrangement uses TRBV28 and TRBJ2-1; D possibly matches TRBD1 or TRBD2 (5 bases each). The germline V and J ends were trimmed by 7 bases and 0 bases, with 16 bases remaining between them. Looked up from germline, CDR1 is MDHEN and CDR2 is SYDVKM. The CDR3 has 16 residues. The CDR3 DNA reads TGTGCCAGCAACTTAGGGACGTATAGCTCCTACAATGAGCAGTTCTTC. Translating gives CASNLGTYSSYNEQFF.

This clone appeared once. This chain connects TRBV18 to TRBJ2-5; TRBD2 agrees at 9 bases. The CDR3 has 15 residues. Germline V lookup: CDR1 KGHSH, CDR2 LQKENI. Trimming removed 2 bases from V and 2 bases from J; junction bases left unmatched: 3. The CDR3 DNA reads TGTGCCAGCTCACCAAGGACTAGCGAACAAGAGACCCAGTACTTC. This translates into CASSPRTSEQETQYF.

This chain uses TRBV27 with TRBJ1-2; tentative D call: TRBD1 (5 bases). The V and J ends lost 4 bases and 4 bases respectively, with 10 bases between them. Germline assignment: CDR1 MNHEY and CDR2 SMNVEV (reference sequence). The CDR3 extends over 13 amino acids. This chain's CDR3 is CASSSGELYGYTF. The CDR3 DNA reads as TGTGCCAGCAGTTCGGGGGAGCTCTATGGCTACACCTTC.

Written as DNA, the CDR3 is TGTGCCAGCAGTGTCGCCCAGGCTTCGAACTATGGCTACACCTTC. Amino acid sequence: CASSVAQASNYGYTF. The chain has TRBV6-1 and TRBJ1-2; no definite D call. CDR3 length: 15 amino acids. Trimming left V 4 bases short and J 2 bases short, with 14 bases between. Germline CDR1 MNHNS, CDR2 SASEGT.

The rearrangement uses TRBV7-6 and TRBJ2-1; D might be TRBD1 (5 bases). Trimming pared 2 bases from V and 0 bases from J, leaving 20 bases between. CDR1 is SGHVS and CDR2 is FNYEAQ in the germline V gene. This CDR3 has 19 amino acids. The CDR3 spells CASSLRARLGASSYNEQFF. DNA of the CDR3: TGTGCCAGCAGCTTAAGAGCTCGGTTAGGGGCGAGCTCCTACAATGAGCAGTTCTTC.

This clone was counted between two and nine times. The chain recombines TRBV27 with TRBJ1-1, with D uncertain. Trimming cost V 6 bases and J 1 base, with 12 bases left between them. CDR1 and CDR2 from the germline V gene are MNHEY and SMNVEV (reference sequence). This CDR3 is built from 14 residues. The CDR3 nucleotides are TGTGCCAGCAGGTTTCTCGGTACGAACACTGAAGCTTTCTTT. Translation gives CASRFLGTNTEAFF.

V is TRBV5-8 and J is TRBJ1-4; unclear D gene. Per germline, CDR1 SGHTS and CDR2 YDEGEE. V lost 4 bases to trimming and J lost 0 bases, with 13 bases between them. The CDR3 spans 16 residues. CDR3 loop: CASSPGPASTNEKLFF. The CDR3 bases are TGTGCCAGCAGCCCAGGCCCTGCGTCAACTAATGAAAAACTGTTTTTT. Full variable domain (missing parts from reference TRBV5-8 and TRBJ1-4): EAGVTQSPTHLIKTRGQQATLRCSPISGHTSVYWYQQALGLGLQFLLWYDEGEERNRGNFPPRFSGRQFPNYSSELNVNALELEDSALYLCASSPGPASTNEKLFFGSGTQLSVL.